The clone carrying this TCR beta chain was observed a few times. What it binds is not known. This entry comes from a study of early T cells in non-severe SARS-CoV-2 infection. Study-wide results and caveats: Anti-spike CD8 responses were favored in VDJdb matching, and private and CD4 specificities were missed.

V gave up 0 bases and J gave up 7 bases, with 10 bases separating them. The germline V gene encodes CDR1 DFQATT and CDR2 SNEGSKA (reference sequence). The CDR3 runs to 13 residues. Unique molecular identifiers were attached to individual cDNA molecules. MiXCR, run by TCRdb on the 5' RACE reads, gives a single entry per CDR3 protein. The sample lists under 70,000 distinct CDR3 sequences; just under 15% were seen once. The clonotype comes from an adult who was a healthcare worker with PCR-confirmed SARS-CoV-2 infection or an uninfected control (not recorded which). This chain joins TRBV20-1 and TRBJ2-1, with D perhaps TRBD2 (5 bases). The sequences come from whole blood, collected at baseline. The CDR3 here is CSARDGGRNEQFF. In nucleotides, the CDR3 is TGCAGTGCTAGAGATGGAGGAAGGAATGAGCAGTTCTTC.